This passage covers 23 T cell receptor beta chains from one sample sequenced in a study of prognosis after radiotherapy for stage I lung cancer. Two-round multiplex PCR, the amplification method, yielded TCR beta CDR3 from genomic DNA. The use of primers specific to each TRBV and TRBJ gene characterized first-round PCR. TCRdb called the multiplex PCR reads again in MiXCR, with one record for every CDR3 protein. The table includes 13,000 to 15,000 distinct CDR3 sequences, 30% to 40% detected once. The sample in question was PBMCs, obtained before or after stereotactic body radiation therapy (not recorded which). These TCRs come from a donor older than 45 with non-small cell lung cancer.

This clonotype was detected many times. This rearrangement joins TRBV24-1 to TRBJ2-2; 11 bases are a match to TRBD1. V lost 7 bases to trimming and J lost 7 bases; unmatched junction nucleotides: 4. This CDR3 spans 14 amino acids. Per the germline V gene, CDR1 is KGHDR and CDR2 is SFDVKD. The CDR3 region has the DNA TGTGCCACCAGACCGGGACAGGGGGTCGGGGAGCTGTTTTTT. It specifies CATRPGQGVGELFF.

Worth noting for this clonotype: This likely reflects a read error, since a far larger clone is one base away. The chain couples TRBV6-4 to TRBJ2-1; D may be TRBD2 (6 bases). The germline V gene has CDR1 MRHNA and CDR2 SNTAGT. The CDR3 extends over 11 amino acids. V gave up 5 bases and J gave up 10 bases, with 9 bases separating them. Here the CDR3 DNA reads TGTGCCAGCAGTCTGGCGGGGGAGCAGTTCTTC. It is translated as CASSLAGEQFF.

This clonotype was counted at least ten times. The chain recombines TRBV3-1 with TRBJ1-6; 9 bases map to TRBD1. The CDR3 has 16 residues. Losses at the gene ends were 6 bases for V and 2 bases for J; bases not matched to a gene: 5. Germline V lookup: CDR1 LGHDT, CDR2 YNNKEL (reference sequence). The DNA of the CDR3 is TGTGCCAGCAGTTCGGACAGGGGACCCTATAATTCACCCCTCCACTTT. This translates into CASSSDRGPYNSPLHF.

The rearrangement links TRBV20-1 to TRBJ2-7; maybe TRBD2 (5 bases). With 8 bases removed from V and 3 bases from J, the gap between germline ends came to 29 bases. Germline-derived CDR1 and CDR2 are DFQATT and SNEGSKA (reference sequence). The CDR3 is made up of 17 amino acids. The CDR3 is CSSRRDLSPGVGYEQYF. The CDR3 coding sequence is TGCAGTTCCCGTCGGGATCTGTCGCCCGGGGTCGGCTACGAGCAGTACTTC.

V is TRBV6-1 and J is TRBJ2-7; TRBD1 is a possible D gene (6 bases). Between the trimmed V and J ends, which lost 10 bases and 0 bases, there was a span of 13 bases. CDR1 and CDR2 from the germline V gene are MNHNS and SASEGT. The CDR3 loop spans 13 amino acids. CDR3: CATRQVTSYEQYF. CDR3 DNA sequence: TGTGCCACTCGACAGGTGACCTCCTACGAGCAGTACTTC.

This clonotype was counted ten times or more. The chain has TRBV5-1 and TRBJ2-3; no clear D gene. The V gene's germline CDR1 is SGHRS and CDR2 YFSETQ. This CDR3 comprises 14 residues. The V gene lost 0 bases and the J gene lost 5 bases, with 10 bases spanning the gap. This CDR3 is CASSLVAIVDTQYF. The CDR3 bases are TGCGCCAGCAGCTTGGTGGCTATTGTAGATACGCAGTATTTT. The variable domain in full, completed from reference TRBV5-1 and TRBJ2-3, reads KAGVTQTPRYLIKTRGQQVTLSCSPISGHRSVSWYQQTPGQGLQFLFEYFSETQRNKGNFPGRFSGRQFSNSRSEMNVSTLELGDSALYLCASSLVAIVDTQYFGPGTRLTVL.

There are many counts of this clonotype. This sequence joins TRBV6-8 and TRBJ1-1; D is unclear. V was trimmed by 2 bases and J by 4 bases, leaving 11 bases between them. The CDR3 contains 14 residues. Per the germline V gene, CDR1 is MNHGY and CDR2 is SAAAGT. CDR3: CASSYEAAGTEAFF. The CDR3 nucleotides read TGTGCCAGCAGTTACGAGGCAGCGGGCACTGAAGCTTTCTTT.

Of note for this clonotype: The CDR3 does not end in the conserved phenylalanine or tryptophan, so this is likely a read error. The rearrangement uses TRBV19 and TRBJ1-2; no definite D call. With 7 bases removed from V and 1 base from J, the gap between germline ends came to 13 bases. The length of the CDR3 is 14 residues. Germline values: CDR1 LNHDA, CDR2 SQIVND (reference sequence). CDR3: CASKENSVNYGYTL. The CDR3, as DNA: TGTGCCAGTAAGGAGAACAGTGTTAACTATGGCTACACCCTC.

V and J are TRBV2 and TRBJ2-3, with D unresolved. This CDR3 region has 15 residues. V lost 8 bases, J lost 1 base, and 16 bases lay in between. In germline, CDR1 is SNHLY, CDR2 FYNNEI. CDR3 coding DNA: TGTGCCAGCCGCCCGGTACAGTGGGGCACAGATACGCAGTATTTT. It codes for CASRPVQWGTDTQYF.

This clonotype has at least ten counts. This sequence joins TRBV28 and TRBJ2-5; D is undetermined. The CDR3 has 11 amino acids. Germline CDR1 is MDHEN and CDR2 is SYDVKM. Trimming left V 2 bases short and J 7 bases short, with 5 bases between. The CDR3 reads CASSLEGTQYF. The CDR3 region has the DNA TGTGCCAGCAGTTTAGAAGGGACCCAGTACTTC. Using reference TRBV28 and TRBJ2-5 for the parts outside the CDR3, the full variable domain is DVKVTQSSRYLVKRTGEKVFLECVQDMDHENMFWYRQDPGLGLRLIYFSYDVKMKEKGDIPEGYSVSREKKERFSLILESASTNQTSMYLCASSLEGTQYFGPGTRLLVL.

This clonotype was seen at least ten times. The genes are TRBV5-1 and TRBJ2-1, with TRBD2 matching 8 bases. The CDR3 totals 16 residues. V trimming: 4 bases; J trimming: 3 bases; junction bases outside the gene matches: 9. Germline V gene lookup returns CDR1 SGHRS and CDR2 YFSETQ. The CDR3: CASSAGGSGSYNEQFF. In nucleotides, the CDR3 is TGCGCCAGCAGCGCGGGGGGTAGCGGAAGCTACAATGAGCAGTTCTTC.

This clonotype was observed once. One end of the junction does not line up with germline, which may come from a read error. This chain connects TRBV5-4 to TRBJ2-3, with a possible D match to TRBD2 (6 bases). The germline gives CDR1 SGHNT, CDR2 YYREEE (reference sequence). The CDR3 consists of 13 residues. Here the CDR3 DNA reads TGTTCCAGCAGCCGTTGGAGGGGAGATACGCAGTATTTT. It encodes CSSSRWRGDTQYF.

The sample holds many counts of this clonotype. The chain couples TRBV13 to TRBJ2-3, with TRBD1 identical over 8 bases. Trimming removed 4 bases from V and 3 bases from J; junction bases left unmatched: 12. From germline, CDR1 is PRHDT and CDR2 FYEKMQ (reference sequence). CDR3 length: 17 residues. CDR3 DNA sequence: TGTGCCAGCAGCTGCGGACAGGGCCGTAAGACGACAGATACGCAGTATTTT. Translating gives CASSCGQGRKTTDTQYF.

This clonotype has at least ten counts. The chain recombines TRBV18 with TRBJ1-2, with D maybe TRBD1 (5 bases). The CDR3 is made up of 14 amino acids. The V gene lost 3 bases and the J gene lost 3 bases, with 11 bases spanning the gap. Germline CDR1 KGHSH, CDR2 LQKENI. The CDR3 loop is CASSPSGFYYGYTF. DNA of the CDR3: TGTGCCAGCTCACCGTCAGGGTTTTACTATGGCTACACCTTC.

By share of the sample, this clonotype is medium-sized. The chain has TRBV7-9 and TRBJ1-5, with 8 bases that match TRBD1. Unmatched junction bases numbered 5, after V lost 0 bases and J lost 4 bases. Germline-derived CDR1 and CDR2 are SEHNR and FQNEAQ (reference sequence). The CDR3 length is 16 residues. CDR3 residues: CASSLARTGRNQPQHF. CDR3 sequence (DNA): TGTGCCAGCAGCTTAGCGCGGACAGGGCGAAATCAGCCCCAGCATTTT. Together with reference TRBV7-9 and TRBJ1-5, the CDR3 gives the full variable domain: DTGVSQNPRHKITKRGQNVTFRCDPISEHNRLYWYRQTLGQGPEFLTYFQNEAQLEKSRLLSDRFSAERPKGSFSTLEIQRTEQGDSAMYLCASSLARTGRNQPQHFGDGTRLSIL.

This clonotype was detected many times. V is TRBV12-3 or TRBV12-4 and J is TRBJ1-1, with D possibly matching TRBD1 (6 bases). V was shortened by 6 bases and J by 1 base, with 12 bases between the two germline ends. CDR3 length: 14 amino acids. The CDR3 DNA follows: TGTGCCAGCAGACGTTCGACAGGGAACACTGAAGCTTTCTTT. Translating it yields CASRRSTGNTEAFF.

This clonotype is termed medium-sized. The rearrangement uses TRBV6-1 and TRBJ1-2; 7 positions agree with TRBD1. The germline V gene encodes CDR1 MNHNS and CDR2 SASEGT. This CDR3 spans 14 amino acids. J lost 6 bases, V lost 10 bases, and 14 bases had no gene match. Here the CDR3 reads CATNRRQGMDGYTF. CDR3 in DNA: TGTGCCACAAACCGCCGACAGGGTATGGATGGCTACACCTTC.

V gene TRBV9 combines with J gene TRBJ2-5, with 7 bases aligning to TRBD2. The junction had 10 bases not matched to a gene; V was cut back by 0 bases and J by 2 bases. CDR3 size: 17 residues. Germline V gene sequence: CDR1 SGDLS, CDR2 YYNGEE. CDR3 sequence: CASSVGGEGEAQETQYF. CDR3 nucleotides: TGTGCCAGCAGCGTAGGCGGGGAGGGTGAGGCACAAGAGACCCAGTACTTC.

Notes on this clonotype: A much more abundant neighbour one base away suggests this may be a read error. The CDR3 does not close with the conserved phenylalanine or tryptophan, likely indicating a read error. The gene calls are TRBV29-1 and TRBJ1-2, with D unclear. The ends were cut back, 8 bases at V and 2 bases at J, with 15 bases in the middle. Germline CDR1 and CDR2: SQVTM and ANQGSEA. CDR3 length: 13 residues. CDR3 DNA sequence: TGCAGCTCCCGTGAGGCCGCAAACTATGGCTACACCCTC. Its protein is CSSREAANYGYTL.

In this sample, this clonotype turned up many times. V gene TRBV5-5 combines with J gene TRBJ1-2; unclear D gene. Germline V gene sequence: CDR1 SGHKS, CDR2 YYEKEE (reference sequence). With 3 bases removed from V and 0 bases from J, the gap between germline ends came to 12 bases. The CDR3 covers 15 residues. The chain's CDR3 is CASSSYDKANYGYTF. The CDR3 DNA sequence: TGTGCCAGCAGCTCATACGATAAAGCTAACTATGGCTACACCTTC.

In its sample, this clonotype was seen many times. The chain combines TRBV6-1 with TRBJ2-4; tentative D call: TRBD2 (6 bases). Germline lookup yields CDR1 MNHNS and CDR2 SASEGT. The CDR3 totals 17 residues. The V end was cut by 4 bases, the J end by 0 bases, with 16 bases between. The CDR3 DNA follows: TGTGCCAGCAGTGTACCGGGACTCACCTTAGCCAAAAACATTCAGTACTTC. This sequence encodes CASSVPGLTLAKNIQYF.

This chain uses TRBV6-1 with TRBJ2-7; possibly TRBD1 for D (6 bases). V gave up 11 bases and J gave up 4 bases, with 18 bases separating them. Germline lookup yields CDR1 MNHNS and CDR2 SASEGT. This CDR3 region has 13 residues. CDR3 bases: TGTGCCTCCCTGGGGGCCCTAGCATACGAGCAGTACTTC. Protein product: CASLGALAYEQYF.

The chain uses TRBV12-5 and TRBJ2-7, with 9 bases lining up with TRBD2. The germline V gene has CDR1 LGHNT and CDR2 FRNRAP. This CDR3 is 14 amino acids long. The V segment lost 4 bases and the J segment 7 bases; nucleotides outside the gene matches: 8. CDR3 coding DNA: TGTGCTAGTGGTTCCGGCGGGAGGGCGAAGGAGCAGTACTTC. Translating gives CASGSGGRAKEQYF.